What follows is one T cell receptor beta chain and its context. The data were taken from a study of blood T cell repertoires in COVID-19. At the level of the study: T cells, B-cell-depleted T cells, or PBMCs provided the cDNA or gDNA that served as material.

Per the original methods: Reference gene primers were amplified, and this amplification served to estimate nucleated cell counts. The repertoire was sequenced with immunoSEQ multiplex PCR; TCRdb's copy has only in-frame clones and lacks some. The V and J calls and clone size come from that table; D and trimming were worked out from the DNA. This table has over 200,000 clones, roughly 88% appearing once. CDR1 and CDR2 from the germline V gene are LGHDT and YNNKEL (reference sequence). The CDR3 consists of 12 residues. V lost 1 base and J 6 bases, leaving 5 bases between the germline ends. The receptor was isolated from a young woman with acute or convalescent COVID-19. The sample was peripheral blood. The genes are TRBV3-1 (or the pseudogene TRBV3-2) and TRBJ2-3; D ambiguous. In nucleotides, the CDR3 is TGTGCCAGCAGCCAAGGTCCTGATACGCAGTATTTT. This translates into CASSQGPDTQYF.